The source of this TCR beta chain is a study of PD-1 blockade in classical Hodgkin lymphoma. Study overall: Patients received nivolumab 3 mg/kg intravenously every 2 weeks.

This clone was counted once. Antigen: not known. The repertoire was sequenced with immunoSEQ multiplex PCR; TCRdb's copy has only in-frame clones and lacks some. The sample contains approximately 44,000 clones, around 74% of which appear only once. Described time point: cycle 4 day 1 (C4D1), after 5 to 7 weeks of nivolumab. Following autologous stem cell transplantation, relapse occurred in every patient, and exposure to brentuximab vedotin varied. Findings and caveats of the study: Repertoire differences lack defined causes, possibly disease activity or prior therapy. Complete responders' diversity at baseline resembled that of newly diagnosed patients.

The sequenced sample was peripheral blood mononuclear cells (PBMCs), obtained before the fourth cycle of nivolumab. The sequence was collected from a human donor with classical Hodgkin lymphoma.

The CDR3 sequence is CASSRSTGNPNTIYF. Written as DNA, the CDR3 is TGTGCCAGCAGCCGCTCGACAGGCAATCCAAACACCATATATTTT. The genes are TRBV7-8 and TRBJ1-3; D is possibly TRBD1 (6 bases). Germline V gene data show CDR1 as SGHVS and CDR2 as FQNEAQ. This CDR3 is built from 15 residues. Trimming removed 5 bases from V and 6 bases from J, with 17 bases in between.